This T cell receptor (beta chain) is drawn from a study of blood T cell repertoires in COVID-19. Across the study: Samples taken during acute and convalescent COVID-19 were collected in the United States, Italy and Spain. PBMCs, B-cell-depleted T cells, or T cells provided the cDNA or gDNA that made up the material.

Original handling: Scientists estimated how many nucleated cells there were by amplifying reference gene primers. Libraries were prepared by immunoSEQ multiplex PCR; TCRdb keeps only in-frame clonotypes and omits some of them. For V, J and clone size, that table is used; D and trimming come from the DNA. The sample shows approximately 150,000 clones, around nine tenths of them seen only once. J was trimmed by 8 bases and V by 2 bases; bases with no gene match: 9. In germline, CDR1 is SGDLS, CDR2 YYNGEE. The CDR3 spans 15 residues. V gene TRBV9 combines with J gene TRBJ1-2; 10 nucleotides align to TRBD1. The sequencing sample was made of peripheral blood. The sequence derives from a human donor in a cohort sampled during active COVID-19. The CDR3 loop is CASSVRDRGVWGYTF. The CDR3 DNA follows: TGTGCCAGCAGCGTGCGGGACAGGGGCGTATGGGGCTACACCTTC.